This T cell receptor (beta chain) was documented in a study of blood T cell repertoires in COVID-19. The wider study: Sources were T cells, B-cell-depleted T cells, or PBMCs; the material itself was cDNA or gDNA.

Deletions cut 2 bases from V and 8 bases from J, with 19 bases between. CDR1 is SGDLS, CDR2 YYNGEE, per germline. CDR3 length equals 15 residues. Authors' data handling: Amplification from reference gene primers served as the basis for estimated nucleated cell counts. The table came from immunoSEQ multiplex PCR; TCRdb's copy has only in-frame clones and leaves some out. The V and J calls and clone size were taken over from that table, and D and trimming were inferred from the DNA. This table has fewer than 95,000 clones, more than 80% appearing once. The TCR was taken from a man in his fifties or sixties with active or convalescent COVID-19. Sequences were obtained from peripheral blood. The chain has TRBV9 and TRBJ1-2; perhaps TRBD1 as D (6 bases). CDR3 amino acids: CASSVDPRGGRGYTF. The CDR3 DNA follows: TGTGCCAGCAGCGTTGATCCAAGGGGGGGCCGCGGCTACACCTTC.